The 29 T cell receptor beta chains below all came from one sample that was sequenced in a study of blood T cell repertoires in COVID-19. The repertoire was sequenced with immunoSEQ multiplex PCR; TCRdb's copy has only in-frame clones and lacks some. The sample has around 330,000 clones, approximately 88% seen once. The sample taken for sequencing was PBMCs or T cells enriched from blood (not recorded which). These receptors all stem from a man aged 55-75 years who had recovered from COVID-19.

The chain recombines TRBV4-1 with TRBJ2-5; 13 bases agree with TRBD2. Trimming cost V 4 bases and J 5 bases; bases outside gene matches: 4. The CDR3 totals 15 residues. In germline, CDR1 is MGHRA, CDR2 YSYEKL. The CDR3 nucleotides are TGCGCCAGCAGCCCGGGGACTAGCGGGATCGAGACCCAGTACTTC. Its protein product is CASSPGTSGIETQYF.

The CDR3 protein is CASSLGPDREGGELFF. DNA for the CDR3: TGTGCCAGCAGCTTAGGCCCGGACCGCGAGGGCGGGGAGCTGTTTTTT. The chain carries TRBV11-3 and TRBJ2-2, with D possibly matching TRBD2 (5 bases). CDR3 length: 16 amino acids. V was clipped by 1 base and J by 7 bases, with 16 bases between them. Germline V gene data show CDR1 as SGHNT and CDR2 as YENEEA.

The chain uses TRBV24-1 and TRBJ1-6; 7 nucleotides line up with TRBD1. V trimming: 6 bases; J trimming: 7 bases; junction bases outside the gene matches: 2. CDR3 size: 13 residues. Germline-derived CDR1 and CDR2 are KGHDR and SFDVKD. The CDR3 region is CATSPGGNSPLHF. For the CDR3, the DNA is TGTGCCACCAGTCCAGGGGGGAATTCACCCCTCCACTTT.

The chain links TRBV27 to TRBJ2-1; D gene uncertain. V gave up 8 bases and J gave up 2 bases, with 16 bases separating them. The V gene's germline CDR1 is MNHEY and CDR2 SMNVEV (reference sequence). This CDR3 comprises 15 residues. The CDR3, as DNA: TGTGCCAGCGCCTCCCGAGGCGGAACCTACAATGAGCAGTTCTTC. This encodes CASASRGGTYNEQFF.

The chain couples TRBV18 to TRBJ2-7, with D uncertain. CDR3 length: 15 residues. V was cut by 3 bases and J by 1 base, with 13 bases left in between. The germline V gene encodes CDR1 KGHSH and CDR2 LQKENI. In nucleotides, the CDR3 is TGTGCCAGCTCACCCCCCGGAGTCAAATCCTACGAGCAGTACTTC. Protein: CASSPPGVKSYEQYF.

The genes are TRBV5-1 and TRBJ2-7, with D perhaps TRBD1 (7 bases). Between the trimmed V and J ends, which lost 3 bases and 5 bases, there was a span of 21 bases. The CDR3 is made up of 16 amino acids. In germline, CDR1 is SGHRS, CDR2 YFSETQ. CDR3 residues: CASSSVLQGTENEQYF. In nucleotides, the CDR3 is TGCGCCAGCAGCTCCGTATTACAGGGGACTGAGAACGAGCAGTACTTC.

This rearrangement joins TRBV11-2 to TRBJ2-6; tentative D call: TRBD1 (5 bases). Germline-derived CDR1 and CDR2 are SGHAT and FQNNGV. Deletions cut 5 bases from V and 4 bases from J, with 15 bases between. This CDR3 comprises 16 residues. The CDR3 loop reads CASSTFPGSGANVLTF. The CDR3 bases are TGTGCCAGCAGCACTTTCCCAGGGTCGGGGGCCAACGTCCTGACTTTC.

The CDR3 DNA reads as TGTGCCAGCAGTAGTGTAGGGGGCCTCAATCAGCCCCAGCATTTT. Its translation: CASSSVGGLNQPQHF. The rearrangement joins TRBV28 to TRBJ1-5; 7 positions match TRBD1. CDR3 length: 15 residues. J gave up 3 bases and V 5 bases, and 7 bases lay outside the gene matches. From germline, CDR1 is MDHEN and CDR2 SYDVKM.

V gene TRBV11-2 combines with J gene TRBJ2-3; 9 nucleotides agree with TRBD1. This CDR3 is 17 amino acids long. In germline, CDR1 is SGHAT, CDR2 FQNNGV. The ends lost 2 bases at V and 1 base at J; junction bases unmatched: 7. DNA for the CDR3: TGTGCCAGCAGCTTAAGGCACAGGGGGCCTCGCACAGATACGCAGTATTTT. As protein: CASSLRHRGPRTDTQYF.

This rearrangement joins TRBV5-6 to TRBJ2-4, with TRBD1 as a possible D gene (6 bases). This CDR3 is 18 amino acids long. Looked up from germline, CDR1 is SGHDT and CDR2 is YYEEEE. Trimming took 2 bases from V and 3 from J, leaving 21 bases between them. CDR3 nucleotides: TGTGCCAGCAGCTTTCTCACAGGGCGTAAGGATGGCAAAAACATTCAGTACTTC. Translation gives CASSFLTGRKDGKNIQYF. Based on the CDR3 plus reference TRBV5-6 and TRBJ2-4, the full variable domain is DAGVTQSPTHLIKTRGQQVTLRCSPKSGHDTVSWYQQALGQGPQFIFQYYEEEERQRGNFPDRFSGHQFPNYSSELNVNALLLGDSALYLCASSFLTGRKDGKNIQYFGAGTRLSVL.

The V call is TRBV7-2, the J call TRBJ1-2; 7 bases are a match to TRBD1. The CDR3 is 15 residues long. The V and J ends lost 2 bases and 7 bases, in that order; junction bases with no gene match: 10. Germline CDR1 reads SGHTA; CDR2 reads FQGNSA. The CDR3 nucleotides are TGTGCCAGCAGCTTATTTAGGCAGGGGGATAGTGGCTACACCTTC. This translates into CASSLFRQGDSGYTF.

The chain uses TRBV5-1 and TRBJ2-3; TRBD2 agrees at 11 bases. From germline, CDR1 is SGHRS and CDR2 YFSETQ. CDR3 length: 16 amino acids. V gave up 4 bases and J gave up 1 base; unmatched junction bases: 5. The CDR3 DNA reads TGCGCCAGCAGCCCGGGGACTAGCGGCCGCACAGATACGCAGTATTTT. The encoded protein is CASSPGTSGRTDTQYF.

This chain connects TRBV9 to TRBJ2-2, with D unclear. Per germline, CDR1 SGDLS and CDR2 YYNGEE. The length of the CDR3 is 15 residues. Trimming left V 0 bases short and J 3 bases short, with 9 bases between. CDR3 sequence reads: CASSVVEMYTGELFF. The CDR3 DNA follows: TGTGCCAGCAGCGTAGTTGAGATGTACACCGGGGAGCTGTTTTTT.

This chain links TRBV3-1 (or the pseudogene TRBV3-2) with TRBJ1-2, with 9 bases aligning to TRBD1. This CDR3 is built from 13 residues. CDR1 LGHDT and CDR2 YNNKEL come from the germline V gene (reference sequence). Trimming took 1 base from V and 6 from J; bases not matched to a gene: 0. The CDR3: CASSQGTGDGYTF. The CDR3 DNA is TGTGCCAGCAGCCAAGGGACAGGGGATGGCTACACCTTC.

This chain joins TRBV6-5 and TRBJ1-5; D gene unclear. CDR1 MNHEY and CDR2 SVGAGI come from the germline V gene. The V gene lost 5 bases and the J gene lost 3 bases, with 8 bases spanning the gap. The CDR3 is made up of 13 amino acids. CDR3 region: CASSQTNNQPQHF. CDR3 DNA sequence: TGTGCCAGCAGTCAGACAAACAATCAGCCCCAGCATTTT.

The chain has TRBV7-2 and TRBJ2-3, with D possibly being TRBD2 (6 bases). The CDR3 covers 16 residues. The germline V gene encodes CDR1 SGHTA and CDR2 FQGNSA. The V end lost 1 base, the J end lost 6 bases, and 17 bases lay between the germline ends. The CDR3 is CASSLVVLLARDTQYF. The CDR3, as DNA: TGTGCCAGCAGCTTAGTTGTACTCCTAGCGCGGGATACGCAGTATTTT.

The chain employs TRBV7-2 and TRBJ2-5, with 16 bases aligning to TRBD2. Trimming removed 3 bases from V and 7 bases from J; junction bases left unmatched: 11. Germline loops: CDR1 SGHTA, CDR2 FQGNSA. CDR3 length: 18 residues. The CDR3 loop is CASSFRPGLAGGPGTQYF. Here the CDR3 DNA reads TGTGCCAGCAGCTTCCGCCCGGGACTAGCGGGAGGGCCGGGGACCCAGTACTTC.

This rearrangement joins TRBV4-1 to TRBJ2-1; possibly TRBD2 for D (5 bases). The CDR3 sequence is 16 residues long. Germline V gene lookup returns CDR1 MGHRA and CDR2 YSYEKL. V lost 0 bases, J lost 0 bases, and 9 bases lay in between. The CDR3 region has the DNA TGCGCCAGCAGCCAAGAGTCGGGGAGCTCCTACAATGAGCAGTTCTTC. Amino acid sequence: CASSQESGSSYNEQFF.

DNA for the CDR3: TGTGCCAGTAGTGCCTCAGGGGGCGGTTACGAGCAGTACTTC. Its translation is CASSASGGGYEQYF. V usage is TRBV19 and J usage is TRBJ2-7; 8 bases align to TRBD1. The V and J ends lost 5 bases and 4 bases, in that order; junction bases with no gene match: 7. Germline CDR1 and CDR2: LNHDA and SQIVND (reference sequence). CDR3 size: 14 residues.

The chain links TRBV10-3 to TRBJ2-2, with TRBD1 matching over 12 bases. The CDR3 contains 16 residues. The V and J ends lost 4 bases and 5 bases, in that order; junction bases with no gene match: 5. The germline gives CDR1 ENHRY, CDR2 SYGVKD. For the CDR3, the DNA is TGTGCCATCAGTGGGGACAGGGGGCGTGTAACCGGGGAGCTGTTTTTT. It codes for CAISGDRGRVTGELFF.

The chain has TRBV7-3 and TRBJ1-4; 7 bases line up with TRBD1. The CDR3 extends over 15 amino acids. With V trimmed by 2 bases and J by 2 bases, 2 bases remained unmatched. Per germline, CDR1 SGHTA and CDR2 FQGTGA. CDR3 nucleotides: TGTGCCAGCAGCTTACAGGGACAGACTAATGAAAAACTGTTTTTT. As protein: CASSLQGQTNEKLFF.

The chain joins TRBV5-4 to TRBJ2-5, with 8 bases aligning to TRBD1. The V segment lost 4 bases and the J segment 4 bases; nucleotides outside the gene matches: 9. CDR1 is SGHNT and CDR2 is YYREEE in the germline V gene (reference sequence). The CDR3 contains 15 residues. In DNA form, the CDR3 reads TGTGCCAGCAGCGTCGCAGGGGGCTTGAGAGAGACCCAGTACTTC. Translated, it gives CASSVAGGLRETQYF.

The CDR3 here is CASSFSSTRGNYEQYF. The CDR3 DNA follows: TGTGCCAGCAGTTTCTCTAGTACGCGGGGAAACTACGAGCAGTACTTC. The chain combines TRBV28 with TRBJ2-7; TRBD2 is a possible D gene (6 bases). Trimming shortened V by 3 bases and J by 3 bases, and 18 bases separated the two germline ends. The germline gives CDR1 MDHEN, CDR2 SYDVKM. The CDR3 covers 16 residues.

This chain links TRBV29-1 with TRBJ2-1; 13 bases align to TRBD2. Germline V CDR1 and CDR2: SQVTM, ANQGSEA. CDR3 length: 15 amino acids. V lost 6 bases to trimming and J lost 9 bases; unmatched junction nucleotides: 11. The CDR3 reads CSVRKLAGGLSEQFF. The CDR3 DNA sequence: TGCAGCGTACGGAAACTAGCGGGAGGGCTTAGTGAGCAGTTCTTC.

This chain joins TRBV24-1 and TRBJ2-7, with 10 bases matching TRBD1. V was clipped by 4 bases and J by 3 bases; unmatched bases: 11. Germline assignment: CDR1 KGHDR and CDR2 SFDVKD. The CDR3 length is 17 residues. CDR3 region: CATSEDGTGDASYEQYF. The DNA of the CDR3 is TGTGCCACCAGTGAGGACGGGACAGGGGATGCCAGCTACGAGCAGTACTTC.

The gene calls are TRBV4-2 and TRBJ2-3; a possible D gene is TRBD1 (6 bases). Trimming cost V 0 bases and J 0 bases, with 7 bases left between them. CDR1 is LGHNA, CDR2 YNFKEQ, per germline. The length of the CDR3 is 15 residues. As DNA, the CDR3 is TGTGCCAGCAGCCAAGACAGGGGAAGCACAGATACGCAGTATTTT. It encodes CASSQDRGSTDTQYF.

The gene calls are TRBV7-9 and TRBJ2-7, with 11 positions matching TRBD1. V was pared by 5 bases and J by 2 bases, with 5 bases of the junction left unmatched. Germline loops: CDR1 SEHNR, CDR2 FQNEAQ (reference sequence). There are 15 residues in the CDR3. The CDR3 sequence is CASSGQGARPYEQYF. The CDR3 bases are TGTGCCAGCAGCGGACAGGGGGCGCGTCCCTACGAGCAGTACTTC.

This chain uses TRBV5-1 with TRBJ2-7; D remains ambiguous. In germline, CDR1 is SGHRS, CDR2 YFSETQ. The CDR3 loop spans 11 amino acids. V lost 1 base, J lost 7 bases, and 6 bases lay in between. Here the CDR3 reads CASSLSVEQYF. DNA for the CDR3: TGCGCCAGCAGCTTGTCAGTTGAGCAGTACTTC.

The rearrangement uses TRBV29-1 and TRBJ2-3; 10 bases agree with TRBD2. Germline V gene lookup returns CDR1 SQVTM and CDR2 ANQGSEA. The V segment lost 4 bases and the J segment 2 bases; nucleotides outside the gene matches: 9. The CDR3 has 16 amino acids. CDR3 sequence reads: CSVVGASGSFTDTQYF. CDR3 in DNA: TGCAGCGTTGTGGGGGCTAGCGGGAGTTTCACAGATACGCAGTATTTT.